Listed here is a single TCR beta chain. Its antigen is unknown. The record originates from a study of T-cell reconstitution after alpha-beta-depleted transplantation in children. The study's findings and limits: Where some patients showed high TCRbeta diversity at day 60, it came from recipient T cells and thymic progenitors that had survived. Once a year had passed after transplant, T-cell counts and diversity came mostly from newly produced T cells.

This CDR3 is 15 amino acids long. Germline V gene sequence: CDR1 DFQATT, CDR2 SNEGSKA (reference sequence). The V end was cut by 3 bases, the J end by 0 bases, with 12 bases between. The TCRbeta library was prepared with unique molecular identifiers. TCRdb redid the calling of the PCR reads with MiXCR, one entry per CDR3 protein. The sample gives about 580,000 distinct CDR3 sequences, 20% to 25% of which show up once; roughly 13% is in the top ten. The chain has TRBV20-1 and TRBJ1-5, with unresolved D. This specimen consisted of PBMCs, mostly from graft donor cells, obtained 360 days after TCRalphabeta/CD19-depleted stem cell transplant. The source is a boy in the first two years of life who had a stem cell transplant for acute myeloid leukemia, so the T cells may come from the graft donor. In DNA form, the CDR3 reads TGCAGTGCTAGCGGCGTCTTCTATAGCAATCAGCCCCAGCATTTT. This translates into CSASGVFYSNQPQHF.